This entry is about one T cell receptor (beta chain). The data are from a study of cytomegalovirus exposure and HLA in healthy donors. The wider study: The study's early data release held tens of millions of unique TCRs from HLA-typed donors.

Germline CDR1 is LNHNV and CDR2 is YYDKDF (reference sequence). The CDR3 totals 16 residues. V shed 3 bases and J 4 bases; nucleotides not matched to a gene: 9. The study ran its PCR with 60 Vbeta and 13 Jbeta primers. Profiled with immunoSEQ multiplex PCR; TCRdb holds only in-frame clones, not every one. The sample carries 95,000 to 100,000 clones, more than 60% recorded once. The chain links TRBV15 to TRBJ2-7; 10 nucleotides align to TRBD1. Sequencing was performed on PBMCs. The sequence was collected from a human donor in good health. The CDR3 loop is CATSSTYRTGGYEQYF. Written as DNA, the CDR3 is TGTGCCACCAGCAGCACCTATCGGACAGGGGGTTACGAGCAGTACTTC.